Listed below are T cell receptor beta chains from one sample, sequenced in a study of early T cells in non-severe SARS-CoV-2 infection. TCRdb ran MiXCR on the 5' RACE reads and lists one entry per CDR3 protein. This table holds 40,000 to 45,000 distinct CDR3 sequences, 9% to 15% found once. Source material: whole blood. These receptors originate from an adult who was a healthcare worker with PCR-confirmed SARS-CoV-2 infection or an uninfected control (not recorded which). Each CDR3 is given with its conserved first and last residue. Fields, in order: clone size, V gene, CDR3 protein. Where a row states a size, it is once, few, many or the class of an expanded clone; other rows omit it.

. | TRBV5-4 | CASRGGGAGSTDTQYF
few | TRBV11-2 | CASSLVRWFGQGARTEQYF
few | TRBV27 | CASSFKGYHEQYF
few | TRBV11-2 | CASSFRGNADTQYF
many | TRBV9 | CASSQTQSSYEQYF
many | TRBV7-9 | CASSPYRGGSYEQYF
. | TRBV2 | CASRAPDSEAFF
. | TRBV29-1 | CSGKTADNYGYTF
. | TRBV5-4 | CATTSPINNEQFF
many | TRBV11-2 | CASSFPDRGSDTQYF
many | TRBV27 | CASSAGDRGLTEAFF
few | TRBV20-1 | CSARDRQALGAFF
many | TRBV19 | CASKLALSGTGELFF
many | TRBV4-3 | CASKLAGEYNEQFF
. | TRBV27 | CASSFGTRYNEQFF
. | TRBV12-3/TRBV12-4 | CASSAVIGSGANVLTF
. | TRBV6-5 | CASSRRDTEAFF
few | TRBV9 | CASSGEGSWGEKLFF
. | TRBV7-8 | CASSFLTSTGTQYF
. | TRBV6-2/TRBV6-3 | CASSYFGGERPKNIQYF
few | TRBV28 | CASSLRTSGRFVDTQYF
few | TRBV25-1 | CASSDSGGDTEAFF
many | TRBV12-3/TRBV12-4 | CASSPQRNYNEQFF
. | TRBV30 | CATALTGNTEAFF
. | TRBV4-3 | CASSPNIAGGYNEQFF
. | TRBV5-8 | CASSFPLQGAEAFF
. | TRBV11-1 | CASSALDQAGGPDYEQYF
few | TRBV6-4 | CASSDGPETGGHEQFF
. | TRBV29-1 | CSARTESSGELFF
many | TRBV7-6 | CASSLTSGVTDTQYF
few | TRBV7-9 | CASSLIERGNEQFF
. | TRBV7-9 | CVSSEPRTGYGYTF